The sequence of this TCR beta chain was determined in a study of long-term antiretroviral therapy in people with HIV. Study conclusions and caveats: On ART adherence, viral resistance or therapy changes, no data were available. Within the repertoire, clones expanded before ART were dominant at all time points.

V lost 1 base to trimming and J lost 4 bases, with 14 bases between them. Germline V gene lookup returns CDR1 SGHTS and CDR2 YDEGEE. This CDR3 is 15 amino acids long. Comments on this clone: Antigen unknown.

Version v3.0 of the immunoSEQ assay was performed at survey level. Sequencing was designed to cover roughly 40,000-55,000 T-cell genomes in each sample. Clones were read by immunoSEQ multiplex PCR, and TCRdb kept only the in-frame ones, dropping some. The sample shows over 20,000 clones, around four fifths of them seen only once. All donors provided no fewer than one pre-ART and no fewer than two post-ART PBMC samples. This TCR was sampled from a man younger than 35 with HIV. The chain carries TRBV5-8 and TRBJ1-2; D remains unclear. The specimen comprised unsorted PBMCs, sampled 0.5 years after starting antiretroviral therapy. The CDR3 DNA reads TGTGCCAGCAGCTTGATGCAGGACTTCGGCTATGGCTACACCTTC. It yields the protein CASSLMQDFGYGYTF.